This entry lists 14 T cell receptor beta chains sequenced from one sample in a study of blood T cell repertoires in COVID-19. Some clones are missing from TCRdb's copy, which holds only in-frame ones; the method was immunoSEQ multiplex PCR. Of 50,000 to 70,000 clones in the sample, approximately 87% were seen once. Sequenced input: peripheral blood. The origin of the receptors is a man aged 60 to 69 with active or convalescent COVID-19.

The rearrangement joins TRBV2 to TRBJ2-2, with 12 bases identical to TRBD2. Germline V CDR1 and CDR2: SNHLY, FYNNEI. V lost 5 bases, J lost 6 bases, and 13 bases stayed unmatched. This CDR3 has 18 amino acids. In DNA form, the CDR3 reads TGTGCCAGCAGTCTCCGACTAGCGGGGGCGTCGTTGGCCGGGGAGCTGTTTTTT. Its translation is CASSLRLAGASLAGELFF.

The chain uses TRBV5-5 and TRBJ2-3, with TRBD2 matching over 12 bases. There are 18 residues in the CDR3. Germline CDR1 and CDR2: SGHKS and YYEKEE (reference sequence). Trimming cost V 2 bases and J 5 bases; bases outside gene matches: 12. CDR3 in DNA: TGTGCCAGCAGCTTTAGTACTAGCGGGGGGTTACCCGGAGATACGCAGTATTTT. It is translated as CASSFSTSGGLPGDTQYF.

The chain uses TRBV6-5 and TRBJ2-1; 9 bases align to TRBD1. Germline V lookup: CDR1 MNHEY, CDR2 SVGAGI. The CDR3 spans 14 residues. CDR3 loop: CASRRDRAANEQFF. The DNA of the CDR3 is TGTGCATCGCGCCGGGACAGGGCTGCCAATGAGCAGTTCTTC.

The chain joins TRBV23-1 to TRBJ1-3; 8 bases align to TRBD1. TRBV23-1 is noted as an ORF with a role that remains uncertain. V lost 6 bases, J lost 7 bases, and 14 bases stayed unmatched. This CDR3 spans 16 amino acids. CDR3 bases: TGCGCCAGCAGCCCTATCGACAGGGGAGGACGGAACACCATATATTTT. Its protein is CASSPIDRGGRNTIYF.

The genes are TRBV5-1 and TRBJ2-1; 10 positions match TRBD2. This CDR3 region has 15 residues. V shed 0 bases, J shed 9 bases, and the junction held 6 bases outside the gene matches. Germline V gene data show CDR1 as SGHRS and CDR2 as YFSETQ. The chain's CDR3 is CASSLGLAGAVEQFF. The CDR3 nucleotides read TGCGCCAGCAGCTTGGGGCTAGCGGGAGCCGTTGAGCAGTTCTTC.

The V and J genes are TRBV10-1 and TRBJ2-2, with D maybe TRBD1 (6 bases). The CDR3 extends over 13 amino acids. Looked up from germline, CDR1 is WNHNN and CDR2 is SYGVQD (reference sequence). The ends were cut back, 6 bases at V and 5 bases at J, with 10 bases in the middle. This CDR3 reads CASSYRETGELFF. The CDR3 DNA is TGCGCCAGCAGCTACAGGGAAACCGGGGAGCTGTTTTTT.

In nucleotides, the CDR3 is TGTGCCAGCAGCCACAGTAATTCACCCCTCCACTTT. This gives the protein CASSHSNSPLHF. The rearrangement links TRBV7-3 to TRBJ1-6, with no clear D. The V end was cut by 5 bases, the J end by 6 bases, with 5 bases between. Germline V gene data show CDR1 as SGHTA and CDR2 as FQGTGA. The CDR3 is 12 residues long.

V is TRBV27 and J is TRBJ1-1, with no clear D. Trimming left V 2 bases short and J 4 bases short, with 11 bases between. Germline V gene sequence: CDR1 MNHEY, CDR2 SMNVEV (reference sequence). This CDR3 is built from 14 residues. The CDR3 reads CASSLAQAGTEAFF. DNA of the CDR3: TGTGCCAGCAGTTTAGCCCAGGCGGGCACTGAAGCTTTCTTT.

CDR3 in amino acids: CASSLTPDEQFF. In DNA form, the CDR3 reads TGTGCCAGCAGCTTAACCCCGGATGAGCAGTTCTTC. This sequence joins TRBV11-2 and TRBJ2-1; D is ambiguous. CDR3 length equals 12 residues. The germline V gene encodes CDR1 SGHAT and CDR2 FQNNGV. V was pared by 2 bases and J by 8 bases, with 7 bases between.

The CDR3 bases are TGTGCCAGCAGTCCGGGGACAGGGTGGTCTGAAGCTTTCTTT. Its protein product is CASSPGTGWSEAFF. The genes are TRBV6-2 or TRBV6-3 and TRBJ1-1; 9 bases map to TRBD1. The CDR3 runs to 14 residues. V gave up 5 bases and J gave up 6 bases; unmatched junction bases: 7. Per germline, CDR1 MNHEY and CDR2 SVGEGT.

CDR3 nucleotides: TGTGCCAGCAGTGGGACAGGGGAGGACACCATATATTTT. It yields the protein CASSGTGEDTIYF. The chain joins TRBV2 to TRBJ1-3, with 9 bases matching TRBD1. V shed 4 bases, J shed 8 bases, and the junction held 3 bases outside the gene matches. Germline values: CDR1 SNHLY, CDR2 FYNNEI. The CDR3 sequence is 13 residues long.

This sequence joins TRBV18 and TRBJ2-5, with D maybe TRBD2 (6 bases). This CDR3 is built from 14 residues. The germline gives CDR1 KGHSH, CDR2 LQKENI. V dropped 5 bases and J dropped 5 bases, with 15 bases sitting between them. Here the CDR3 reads CASSAHGGSETQYF. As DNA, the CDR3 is TGTGCCAGCTCAGCTCATGGGGGGTCCGAGACCCAGTACTTC.

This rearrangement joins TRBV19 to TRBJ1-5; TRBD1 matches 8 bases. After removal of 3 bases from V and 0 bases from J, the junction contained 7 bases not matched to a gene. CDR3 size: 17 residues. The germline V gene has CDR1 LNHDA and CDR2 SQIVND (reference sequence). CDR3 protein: CASSIKTGANSNQPQHF. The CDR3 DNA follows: TGTGCCAGTAGTATCAAGACAGGGGCGAATAGCAATCAGCCCCAGCATTTT.

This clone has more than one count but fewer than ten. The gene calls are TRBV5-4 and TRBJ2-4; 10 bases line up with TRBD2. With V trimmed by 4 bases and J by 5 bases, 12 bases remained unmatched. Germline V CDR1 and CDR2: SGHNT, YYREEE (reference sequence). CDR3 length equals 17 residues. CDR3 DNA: TGTGCCAGCAGCGACGGGACTAGCGCAGGGACTCAAAACATTCAGTACTTC. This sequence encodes CASSDGTSAGTQNIQYF.